Each of the 32 T cell receptor beta chains below was sequenced from the same sample in a study of human T cells and chemical hapten exposure. Time point defined: pre-sensitization, week 0. Regarding treatment: therapeutic diphenylcyclopropenone sensitization with weekly scalp DPC. Via MiXCR, TCRdb re-called the RACE reads, giving one row per CDR3 protein. The repertoire has roughly 88,000 distinct CDR3 sequences, approximately 9.9% of them found once; the top ten carry roughly 3.5%. The specimen was whole blood, collected in connection with sensitization to the hapten diphenylcyclopropenone (DPC). The source is a woman in her forties with alopecia areata. Some clones in this sample may be carry-over from other donors' samples.

There are many counts of this clonotype. The rearrangement links TRBV11-2 to TRBJ2-7; 11 nucleotides match TRBD1. Germline V gene lookup returns CDR1 SGHAT and CDR2 FQNNGV. This CDR3 contains 15 residues. J was trimmed by 4 bases and V by 5 bases; bases with no gene match: 7. CDR3 coding DNA: TGTGCCAGCAGCACCACGCGGGACAGGGGGTACGAGCAGTACTTC. Amino acids: CASSTTRDRGYEQYF. Complete variable domain (other parts from reference TRBV11-2 and TRBJ2-7): EAGVAQSPRYKIIEKRQSVAFWCNPISGHATLYWYQQILGQGPKLLIQFQNNGVVDDSQLPKDRFSAERLKGVDSTLKIQPAKLEDSAVYLCASSTTRDRGYEQYFGPGTRLTVT.

This clonotype appeared a few times. The chain joins TRBV7-8 to TRBJ2-5; possibly TRBD2 for D (5 bases). V dropped 5 bases and J dropped 5 bases, with 12 bases sitting between them. CDR1 and CDR2 (germline): SGHVS, FQNEAQ. The CDR3 consists of 13 residues. The CDR3 sequence: CASSPRTGETQYF. CDR3 DNA sequence: TGTGCCAGCAGCCCAAGGACTGGGGAGACCCAGTACTTC.

This clonotype was recorded many times. V gene TRBV19 combines with J gene TRBJ1-5, with D hard to call. CDR1 and CDR2 from the germline V gene are LNHDA and SQIVND (reference sequence). The V gene lost 2 bases and the J gene lost 1 base, with 9 bases spanning the gap. This CDR3 region has 15 residues. In DNA form, the CDR3 reads TGTGCCAGTAGTATAATTGGGGAGAGCAATCAGCCCCAGCATTTT. Its protein product is CASSIIGESNQPQHF.

In its sample, this clonotype was seen a few times. This chain uses TRBV6-2 or TRBV6-3 with TRBJ1-1; a weak D match, TRBD1 (6 bases). Trimming pared 2 bases from V and 10 bases from J, leaving 14 bases between. The germline CDR1 and CDR2 sequences are MNHEY and SVGEGT. The CDR3 loop spans 13 amino acids. CDR3 sequence reads: CASSYRDRFSAFF. The DNA of the CDR3 is TGTGCCAGCAGTTACCGCGACAGGTTCTCAGCTTTCTTT.

Ten or more counts support this clonotype. The CDR3 coding sequence is TGTGCCAGTCACGGACAGGGTAATAATCAGCCCCAGCATTTT. It is translated as CASHGQGNNQPQHF. This chain links TRBV19 with TRBJ1-5; 8 nucleotides align to TRBD1. Trimming removed 8 bases from V and 4 bases from J; junction bases left unmatched: 7. CDR1 is LNHDA, CDR2 SQIVND, per germline (reference sequence). The CDR3 is 14 residues long.

There are many counts of this clonotype. V and J are TRBV4-3 and TRBJ2-3, with D possibly being TRBD2 (6 bases). The CDR3 length is 16 residues. Germline-derived CDR1 and CDR2 are LGHNA and YSLEER. The germline V and J ends were trimmed by 1 base and 2 bases, with 13 bases remaining between them. The CDR3 region is CASSQGAGTYTDTQYF. CDR3 sequence (DNA): TGCGCCAGCAGCCAAGGGGCGGGGACTTACACAGATACGCAGTATTTT.

The genes are TRBV20-1 and TRBJ1-5; 12 nucleotides line up with TRBD1. This CDR3 comprises 15 residues. CDR1 and CDR2 from the germline V gene are DFQATT and SNEGSKA (reference sequence). The V gene end was trimmed by 2 bases and the J gene end by 7 bases; junction bases not matched to a gene: 6. Here the CDR3 DNA reads TGCAGTGCTAGAACTGGGACAGGGGGCGGACAGCCCCAGCATTTT. Protein product: CSARTGTGGGQPQHF.

This clonotype was seen repeatedly, ten times or more. The CDR3 protein is CASSPSGLAGGVAKNIQYF. The DNA of the CDR3 is TGTGCCAGCAGCCCGTCGGGACTAGCGGGGGGAGTAGCCAAAAACATTCAGTACTTC. V and J are TRBV4-2 and TRBJ2-4; 15 positions agree with TRBD2. The germline V gene encodes CDR1 LGHNA and CDR2 YNFKEQ. The V segment lost 4 bases and the J segment 0 bases; nucleotides outside the gene matches: 7. This CDR3 region has 19 residues.

In this sample, this clonotype turned up many times. V is TRBV10-3 and J is TRBJ1-5; weak D call: TRBD1 (5 bases). The CDR3 is made up of 14 amino acids. Trimming removed 2 bases from V and 4 bases from J, with 9 bases in between. The V gene's germline CDR1 is ENHRY and CDR2 SYGVKD. CDR3 in DNA: TGTGCCATCAGTGAGCTACAGGCTAATCAGCCCCAGCATTTT. Protein sequence: CAISELQANQPQHF.

There are many counts of this clonotype. The V call is TRBV6-6, the J call TRBJ1-5, with D possibly TRBD1 on 6 matching bases. V dropped 5 bases and J dropped 1 base, with 12 bases sitting between them. The germline CDR1 and CDR2 sequences are MNHNY and SVGAGI (reference sequence). The length of the CDR3 is 15 residues. The CDR3 coding sequence is TGTGCCAGCAGTCAGACGGGACAAAGCAATCAGCCCCAGCATTTT. Its protein product is CASSQTGQSNQPQHF.

This clonotype was seen ten or more times. This chain uses TRBV24-1 with TRBJ2-6, with D tentatively TRBD1 (6 bases). Germline V CDR1 and CDR2: KGHDR, SFDVKD. Trimming left V 4 bases short and J 0 bases short, with 12 bases between. CDR3 length equals 17 residues. The CDR3 spells CATSETGQLSGANVLTF. CDR3 bases: TGTGCCACCAGTGAAACAGGACAGCTCTCTGGGGCCAACGTCCTGACTTTC.

This clonotype was seen a few times. The rearrangement links TRBV20-1 to TRBJ2-7, with a weak D call TRBD1 (6 bases). CDR1 is DFQATT, CDR2 SNEGSKA, per germline (reference sequence). The V and J ends lost 3 bases and 2 bases respectively, with 11 bases between them. The CDR3 covers 13 residues. Here the CDR3 reads CSASSGVTYEQYF. The CDR3, as DNA: TGCAGTGCTAGTTCAGGGGTAACCTACGAGCAGTACTTC.

The V gene is TRBV9, the J gene TRBJ2-7; D gene ambiguous. CDR1 is SGDLS and CDR2 is YYNGEE in the germline V gene. This CDR3 is 14 amino acids long. V was pared by 2 bases and J by 0 bases, with 9 bases between. CDR3 sequence reads: CASSVDASSYEQYF. CDR3 in DNA: TGTGCCAGCAGCGTGGACGCAAGCTCCTACGAGCAGTACTTC.

This clonotype was detected only a few times. The rearrangement joins TRBV20-1 to TRBJ2-5; 9 bases fit TRBD2. Per germline, CDR1 DFQATT and CDR2 SNEGSKA (reference sequence). This CDR3 contains 17 residues. With V trimmed by 3 bases and J by 4 bases, 15 bases remained unmatched. The CDR3 protein is CSASHASRGGRRETQYF. The CDR3 DNA sequence: TGCAGTGCTAGCCACGCTTCGCGGGGGGGCCGCAGAGAGACCCAGTACTTC.

V is TRBV19 and J is TRBJ2-7, with D tentatively TRBD2 (6 bases). CDR3 length: 13 amino acids. From germline, CDR1 is LNHDA and CDR2 SQIVND (reference sequence). The V end lost 8 bases, the J end lost 0 bases, and 11 bases lay between the germline ends. Here the CDR3 DNA reads TGTGCCAGTTCGGGCGGGGTCTCCTACGAGCAGTACTTC. It specifies CASSGGVSYEQYF.

In its sample, this clonotype was seen a few times. This chain connects TRBV14 to TRBJ2-3; D not resolved. Germline lookup yields CDR1 SGHDN and CDR2 FVKESK. This CDR3 has 15 amino acids. V gave up 2 bases and J gave up 6 bases, with 15 bases separating them. In DNA, the CDR3 is TGTGCCAGCAGCCAAAGACGAACAGTCACGGATACGCAGTATTTT. Translating gives CASSQRRTVTDTQYF.

This clonotype showed up many times. This chain uses TRBV7-6 with TRBJ2-5; 11 nucleotides match TRBD2. Germline V gene data show CDR1 as SGHVS and CDR2 as FNYEAQ. With 5 bases clipped from V and 8 bases from J, the junction kept 10 bases outside the gene matches. The CDR3 is made up of 15 amino acids. This CDR3 is CASSLETSGATTQYF. The CDR3 DNA follows: TGTGCCAGCAGCCTCGAGACTAGCGGGGCCACCACCCAGTACTTC.

This clonotype has more than one count but fewer than ten. The CDR3 coding sequence is TGTGCCAGCAGCTTAATCGCAGGGAGTGACTACACCTTC. Translating gives CASSLIAGSDYTF. The chain is built from TRBV7-3 and TRBJ1-2, with D perhaps matching TRBD1 (5 bases). V dropped 1 base and J dropped 10 bases, with 13 bases sitting between them. This CDR3 is built from 13 residues. Germline CDR1 and CDR2: SGHTA and FQGTGA.

This clonotype appeared many times. This rearrangement joins TRBV6-5 to TRBJ1-1; the D is unclear. The ends were cut back, 4 bases at V and 5 bases at J, with 11 bases in the middle. The germline CDR1 and CDR2 sequences are MNHEY and SVGAGI. This CDR3 is 13 amino acids long. CDR3 nucleotides: TGTGCCAGCAGTTTCACCGTCGCTACTGAAGCTTTCTTT. Protein: CASSFTVATEAFF.

The chain carries TRBV6-5 and TRBJ1-1, with 8 bases identical to TRBD1. Germline V lookup: CDR1 MNHEY, CDR2 SVGAGI. With V trimmed by 5 bases and J by 7 bases, 3 bases remained unmatched. This CDR3 has 12 residues. CDR3 sequence: CASSGQGFEAFF. CDR3 bases: TGTGCCAGCAGTGGACAGGGATTTGAAGCTTTCTTT.

The table lists this clonotype with many counts. This chain uses TRBV29-1 with TRBJ2-7, with 9 bases that match TRBD1. CDR3 length: 14 residues. Losses at the gene ends were 0 bases for V and 3 bases for J; bases not matched to a gene: 3. The germline V gene encodes CDR1 SQVTM and CDR2 ANQGSEA. The CDR3 DNA reads TGCAGCGTTGAAGATAAGGGACAGGGCTACGAGCAGTACTTC. It yields the protein CSVEDKGQGYEQYF.

There are many counts of this clonotype. This rearrangement joins TRBV4-2 to TRBJ1-4, with 8 bases lining up with TRBD1. The V gene's germline CDR1 is LGHNA and CDR2 YNFKEQ. The V gene end was trimmed by 5 bases and the J gene end by 6 bases; junction bases not matched to a gene: 8. CDR3 length: 15 amino acids. CDR3 coding DNA: TGTGCCAGCAGCTTCCAAGGACAGGGCCATGAAAAACTGTTTTTT. It specifies CASSFQGQGHEKLFF.

In this sample, this clonotype turned up many times. The V call is TRBV5-1, the J call TRBJ2-3; 8 bases are a match to TRBD1. The germline V gene has CDR1 SGHRS and CDR2 YFSETQ. The CDR3 loop spans 15 amino acids. Trimming at V came to 2 bases and at J to 4 bases, leaving 6 bases not matched to a gene. The CDR3 sequence: CASSFAAGGPDTQYF. CDR3 coding DNA: TGCGCCAGCAGCTTTGCGGCAGGGGGCCCAGATACGCAGTATTTT.

This clonotype was counted between two and nine times. The chain joins TRBV20-1 to TRBJ1-2; possibly TRBD1 for D (5 bases). The CDR3 loop spans 14 amino acids. The germline CDR1 and CDR2 sequences are DFQATT and SNEGSKA (reference sequence). V was clipped by 5 bases and J by 4 bases, with 17 bases between them. In DNA, the CDR3 is TGCAGTGCTGCCGGACATACGCCCGGCTATGGCTACACCTTC. Its protein product is CSAAGHTPGYGYTF.

The table lists this clonotype with a few counts. This chain uses TRBV20-1 with TRBJ1-2; TRBD1 might be the D (5 bases). CDR3 length: 13 amino acids. Trimming took off 5 bases at V and 4 bases at J, with 14 bases between the two ends. The germline gives CDR1 DFQATT, CDR2 SNEGSKA (reference sequence). The CDR3: CSAFSGQAYGYTF. CDR3 coding DNA: TGCAGTGCTTTTTCCGGACAAGCCTATGGCTACACCTTC.

The sample holds many counts of this clonotype. CDR3 residues: CSPGTQGRAFF. CDR3 sequence (DNA): TGCAGTCCAGGGACTCAGGGAAGAGCTTTCTTT. This chain connects TRBV20-1 to TRBJ1-1, with a possible D match to TRBD1 (5 bases). The CDR3 runs 11 residues. Germline V lookup: CDR1 DFQATT, CDR2 SNEGSKA (reference sequence). The V gene lost 8 bases and the J gene lost 10 bases, with 17 bases spanning the gap.

In its sample, this clonotype was seen many times. The V call is TRBV11-3, the J call TRBJ2-1, with D hard to call. The germline gives CDR1 SGHNT, CDR2 YENEEA. Trimming left V 3 bases short and J 10 bases short, with 10 bases between. The CDR3 has 12 amino acids. CDR3 protein: CASSLGMGEQFF. The CDR3 DNA reads TGTGCCAGCAGCTTGGGAATGGGGGAGCAGTTCTTC. The entire variable domain, with the rest obtained from reference TRBV11-3 and TRBJ2-1, is as follows: EAGVVQSPRYKIIEKKQPVAFWCNPISGHNTLYWYLQNLGQGPELLIRYENEEAVDDSQLPKDRFSAERLKGVDSTLKIQPAELGDSAVYLCASSLGMGEQFFGPGTRLTVL.

This clonotype was seen a handful of times. The CDR3 region is CASSIRLVPGETQYF. The CDR3 DNA is TGTGCCAGCAGCATTAGACTAGTGCCGGGGGAGACCCAGTACTTC. The rearrangement uses TRBV5-4 and TRBJ2-5; a possible D gene is TRBD2 (6 bases). The CDR3 contains 15 residues. V shed 4 bases and J shed 5 bases, with 18 bases lying between them. From germline, CDR1 is SGHNT and CDR2 YYREEE (reference sequence).

This clonotype was seen repeatedly, ten times or more. This chain joins TRBV11-2 and TRBJ2-3; D may be TRBD2 (5 bases). Germline V gene lookup returns CDR1 SGHAT and CDR2 FQNNGV. The CDR3 spans 16 residues. The V end was cut by 5 bases, the J end by 4 bases, with 19 bases between. CDR3 in DNA: TGTGCCAGCAGCGGCGGACCGGGGTCCGTGGCAGATACGCAGTATTTT. The encoded protein is CASSGGPGSVADTQYF.

There are many counts of this clonotype. The chain recombines TRBV4-1 with TRBJ2-7; 9 positions match TRBD1. V shed 4 bases, J shed 4 bases, and the junction held 8 bases outside the gene matches. The CDR3 sequence is 15 residues long. The germline gives CDR1 MGHRA, CDR2 YSYEKL. CDR3 region: CASSPWGQGSYEQYF. In DNA, the CDR3 is TGCGCCAGCAGCCCGTGGGGACAGGGTTCTTACGAGCAGTACTTC.

Many counts were recorded for this clonotype. The chain links TRBV20-1 to TRBJ1-4; the match to TRBD1 covers 10 bases. Trimming took 8 bases from V and 7 from J; bases not matched to a gene: 13. The CDR3 extends over 15 amino acids. CDR1 DFQATT and CDR2 SNEGSKA come from the germline V gene (reference sequence). CDR3 loop: CSSNPRQGAGEKLFF. The CDR3 DNA reads TGCAGTTCAAACCCGCGACAGGGGGCGGGTGAAAAACTGTTTTTT.

Only a few counts were recorded for this clonotype. The chain is built from TRBV6-2 or TRBV6-3 and TRBJ1-1, with D possibly matching TRBD1 (5 bases). V was trimmed by 7 bases and J by 7 bases, leaving 13 bases between them. The germline gives CDR1 MNHEY, CDR2 SVGEGT. The CDR3 spans 12 residues. The chain's CDR3 is CASTARGIEAFF. CDR3 nucleotide sequence: TGTGCCAGCACGGCGAGGGGTATTGAAGCTTTCTTT.